This T cell receptor (beta chain) came from a study of blood T cell repertoires in COVID-19. CDR3 length equals 15 residues. CDR1 is SGHAT and CDR2 is FQNNGV in the germline V gene. Trimming removed 7 bases from V and 7 bases from J; junction bases left unmatched: 10. As originally analysed: By means of reference gene primer amplification, nucleated cell counts were estimated. The repertoire was sequenced with immunoSEQ multiplex PCR; TCRdb's copy has only in-frame clones and lacks some. For V, J and clone size, that table is used; D and trimming come from the DNA. The sample has about 260,000 clones, 86% seen once.

The sequencing sample was made of peripheral blood. The J gene is TRBJ2-7, the V gene TRBV11-2; 13 bases match TRBD2. The sequence was obtained from a man aged 35 to 55 who had recovered from COVID-19. CDR3 sequence reads: CASITGLAGVREQYF. CDR3 nucleotides: TGTGCCAGCATTACCGGACTAGCGGGAGTTCGGGAGCAGTACTTC.